This TCR beta chain was identified during a study of shared clonotypes between healthy human individuals (dated by TCRdb to between 2020 and 2021). Context from the whole study: The cohort included three men and a couple of women between 18 and 49 years of age. Blood TCR repertoires of a handful of healthy adults were deeply sequenced to estimate repertoire size and the extent of clonotype sharing between individuals. To increase sequencing depth and limit assay-specific biases, different laboratories used diverse techniques to prepare libraries and sequence TCR repertoires. Each donor's leukapheresis produced roughly between about 0.9 and 9.5 billion PBMCs. What the research found in general, with its limitations: Pairwise subsampling indicated that sequencing depth was expected to affect the degree of clonotype sharing among donors. Sampling was limited to blood, and TCR repertoires in tissue likely differ from TCR repertoires in blood. Because the study included a small number of donors, the genetic and exposure-history diversity represented was limited.

CDR1 and CDR2 are drawn from the germline V gene: SQVTM, ANQGSEA. V gives up 5 bases and J gives up 8 bases, and the segment between their germline ends measures 11 bases. Taken from cysteine to phenylalanine, the CDR3 has 11 residues. Only the CDR3 DNA is retained, 33 bases long and in frame from the first base. The donors were healthy, HIV-negative adults with no recently reported acute infections or vaccinations. Every donor was a Caucasian adult residing in Nashville, Tennessee, USA. For unsorted samples, tens of millions of PBMCs were counted, and genomic DNA was extracted using the QIAamp DNA Blood Mini kit. Blood was obtained by leukapheresis, after which PBMCs were separated by Ficoll-Histopaque density gradient centrifugation and cryopreserved in liquid nitrogen vapor phase. Using the deep immunoSEQ assay, TCR CDR3 regions were amplified from genomic DNA by multiplex PCR. Extracted genomic DNA from each cell subset was spread evenly across all wells of several immunoSEQ 96-well plates, with each plate serving as a replicate. For unsorted PBMC, each replicate PCR was loaded with about 280 ng genomic DNA, equivalent to 25,000 to 35,000 T cell genomes. Ten immunoSEQ deep assay plates were used to sequence the unsorted PBMC genomic DNA. Purified libraries were quantified with a Qubit 3.0 fluorometer, sized on a Bioanalyzer 2100, and re-quantified with the KAPA Library Quantification kit. Each immunoSEQ 96-well plate was sequenced on its own single-read 150-cycle Illumina NextSeq 550 flow cell. In the original analysis: Because the immunoSEQ output included only junctional sequences and no quality scores, the filtering could not be the same as the filtering used for full-length reads. Sequences were annotated with PyIR, a Python wrapper for IgBLAST v1.9, and V/J genes and CDR3 were assigned using IMGT germline references. Reads were filtered out if the reads had weak V/J assignments (E-value above 1e-6), no CDR3, stop codons, out-of-frame junctions, or ambiguous translated residues. A V3J clonotype was defined by an identical inferred V gene, J gene, and CDR3 amino acid sequence. Percentage overlap between repertoires was computed as shared unique clonotypes divided by the size of the smaller repertoire. Repertoire richness was assessed with RTK rarefaction, the Chao1 estimator, and Recon v2.1 estimates of unobserved clonotypes. Entries here come from immuneACCESS through TCRdb and include only in-frame sequences with V and J called. Some clones fail to appear in such tables; in the studies checked, an unresolved V gene covers under half of the shortfall, and the cause of the remainder is unknown. V and J calls and clone size are those listed in that table; D and trimming were worked out from the DNA. This sample has 90,000 to 100,000 clones in its table, and 40% to 55% of those were observed once. Roughly 16% of the sample goes to the ten largest clones.

With regard to this clone: Its antigen is still unknown. No quality values exist for individual bases; no much larger clone is one base distant.

The TCR sequence derives from a middle-aged woman in good health. Some clones in this sample may be carry-over from other donors' samples. Rearrangement joined TRBV29-1 to TRBJ2-3; the D gene cannot be resolved reliably. The sequenced sample consisted of PBMCs. The DNA sequence reads TGCAGCGTTCGGTTTCTCAGTACGCAGTATTTT. Its protein reads: CSVRFLSTQYF.